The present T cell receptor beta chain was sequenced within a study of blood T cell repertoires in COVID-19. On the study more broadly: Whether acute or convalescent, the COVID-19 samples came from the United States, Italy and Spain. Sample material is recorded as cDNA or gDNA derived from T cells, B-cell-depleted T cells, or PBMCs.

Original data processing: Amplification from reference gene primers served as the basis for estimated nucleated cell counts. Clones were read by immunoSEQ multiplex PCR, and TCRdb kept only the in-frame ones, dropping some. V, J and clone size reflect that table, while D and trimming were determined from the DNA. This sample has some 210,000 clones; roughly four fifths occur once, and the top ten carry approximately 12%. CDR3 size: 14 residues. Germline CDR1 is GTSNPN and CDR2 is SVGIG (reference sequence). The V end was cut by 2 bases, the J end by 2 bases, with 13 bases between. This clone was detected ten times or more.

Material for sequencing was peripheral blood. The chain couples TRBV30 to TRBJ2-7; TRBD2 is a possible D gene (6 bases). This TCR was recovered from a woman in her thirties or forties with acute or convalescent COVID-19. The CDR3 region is CAWSPSDYAYEQYF. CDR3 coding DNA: TGTGCCTGGAGTCCCTCGGACTATGCCTACGAGCAGTACTTC.